This record covers a single T cell receptor (beta chain). Sequenced by immunoSEQ multiplex PCR; TCRdb stores in-frame clones only, minus some. The data hold roughly 66,000 clones, with over 85% observed a single time. The data were obtained in a study of Tregs in tolerant kidney transplant recipients. The CDR3 has 16 residues. Germline V gene data show CDR1 as SNHLY and CDR2 as FYNNEI. Trimming took off 7 bases at V and 1 base at J, with 18 bases between the two ends. The source was CD8+ T cells from blood, collected before the transplant. The rearrangement joins TRBV2 to TRBJ2-3; tentative D call: TRBD2 (6 bases). This sequence originates from a human donor who received a combined kidney and bone marrow transplant. The CDR3 sequence: CASITGPREGTDTQYF. The DNA for the CDR3 is TGTGCCAGCATCACCGGTCCGAGGGAGGGCACAGATACGCAGTATTTT.